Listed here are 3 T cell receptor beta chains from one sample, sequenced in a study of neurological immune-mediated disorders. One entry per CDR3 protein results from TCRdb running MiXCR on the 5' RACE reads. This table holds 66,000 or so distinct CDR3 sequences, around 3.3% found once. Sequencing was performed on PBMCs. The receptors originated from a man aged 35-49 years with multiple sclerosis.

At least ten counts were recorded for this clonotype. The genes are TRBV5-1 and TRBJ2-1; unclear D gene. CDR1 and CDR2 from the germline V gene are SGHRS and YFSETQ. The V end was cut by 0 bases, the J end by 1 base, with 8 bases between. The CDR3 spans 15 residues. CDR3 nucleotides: TGCGCCAGCAGCTTGGATGGGATTTCCTACAATGAGCAGTTCTTC. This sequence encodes CASSLDGISYNEQFF.

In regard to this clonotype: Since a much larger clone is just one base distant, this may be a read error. Here the CDR3 reads CASRRDLGDGELFF. As DNA, the CDR3 is TGTGCCAGCAGACGGGACCTGGGGGACGGGGAGCTGTTTTTT. The rearrangement uses TRBV21-1 and TRBJ2-2; TRBD1 was called by the table and not checked on the DNA. TRBV21-1 is termed a pseudogene. The CDR3 has 14 residues.

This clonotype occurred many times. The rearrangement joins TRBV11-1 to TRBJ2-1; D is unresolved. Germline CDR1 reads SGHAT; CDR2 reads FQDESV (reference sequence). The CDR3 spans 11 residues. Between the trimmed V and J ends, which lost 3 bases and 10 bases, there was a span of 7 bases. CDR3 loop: CASSFINEQFF. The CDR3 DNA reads TGTGCCAGCAGCTTTATAAACGAGCAGTTCTTC.